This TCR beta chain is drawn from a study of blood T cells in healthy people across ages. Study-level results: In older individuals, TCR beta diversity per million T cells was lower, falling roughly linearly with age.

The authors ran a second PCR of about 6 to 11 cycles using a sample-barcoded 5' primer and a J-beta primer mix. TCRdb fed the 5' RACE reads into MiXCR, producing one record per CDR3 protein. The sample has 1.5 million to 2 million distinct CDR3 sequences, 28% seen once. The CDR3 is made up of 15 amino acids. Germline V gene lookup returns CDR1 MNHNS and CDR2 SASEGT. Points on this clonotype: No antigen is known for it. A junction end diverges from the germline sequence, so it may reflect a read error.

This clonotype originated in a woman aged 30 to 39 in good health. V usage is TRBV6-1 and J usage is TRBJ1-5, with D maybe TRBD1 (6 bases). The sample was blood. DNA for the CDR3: TGTGCCGGCAGTGAACTACAGGGTGGCAATCAGCCCCAGCATTTT. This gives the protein CAGSELQGGNQPQHF.